The clone carrying this TCR beta chain appeared a few times. Unique molecular identifiers were incorporated into the prepared TCRbeta library. TCRdb analysed the PCR reads with MiXCR anew, one entry per CDR3 protein. This table has about 580,000 distinct CDR3 sequences, 20% to 25% appearing once. The sample belongs to a study of T-cell reconstitution after alpha-beta-depleted transplantation in children. There are 12 residues in the CDR3. V lost 5 bases and J lost 3, with 11 bases in between. CDR1 is SQVTM, CDR2 ANQGSEA, per germline. This material consisted of PBMCs, mostly from graft donor cells, taken 360 days after TCRalphabeta/CD19-depleted stem cell transplant. The gene calls are TRBV29-1 and TRBJ2-7, with D perhaps TRBD1 or TRBD2 (5 bases each). This receptor was obtained from a boy in the first two years of life who had a stem cell transplant for acute myeloid leukemia, so the T cells may come from the graft donor. The CDR3 loop reads CSVQRDGYEQYF. Written as DNA, the CDR3 is TGCAGCGTTCAGAGGGACGGCTACGAGCAGTACTTC.